This T cell receptor (beta chain) was sequenced for a study of T cell responses to AZD1222 COVID-19 vaccine. Study observations and caveats: CD4 TCRs linked to vaccination spanned spike, dominating at 160-218 and 743-854. Two doses of AZD1222 preceded a rise in Spike-specific TCR breadth and depth. Donors were chiefly white British, with a greater number of females, and clonal diversity was perhaps underestimated.

This CDR3 has 16 residues. Germline V lookup: CDR1 LNHDA, CDR2 SQIVND (reference sequence). V lost 3 bases and J lost 5; bases outside the gene matches: 4. On this clone itself: As yet, its antigen is unknown.

The table came from immunoSEQ multiplex PCR; TCRdb's copy has only in-frame clones and leaves some out. The data show under 70,000 clones, around 90% seen once. This chain connects TRBV19 to TRBJ2-5; 15 bases fit TRBD2. The sequences come from peripheral blood, collected on day 0 of AZD1222 vaccination. The TCR was taken from an adult in good health. This CDR3 is CASSIAGTSGRETQYF. The CDR3 region has the DNA TGTGCCAGTAGTATCGCCGGGACTAGCGGGAGGGAGACCCAGTACTTC.